Described below is a single T cell receptor beta chain sequence and its context. There are 15 residues in the CDR3. From germline, CDR1 is MNHNY and CDR2 SVGAGI (reference sequence). Trimming pared 2 bases from V and 7 bases from J, leaving 12 bases between. The data stem from a study of blood T cell repertoires in COVID-19. Libraries were prepared by immunoSEQ multiplex PCR; TCRdb keeps only in-frame clonotypes and omits some of them. The sample consists of 380,000 or so clones, more than 70% of them appearing once. Sequences were obtained from peripheral blood. V gene TRBV6-6 combines with J gene TRBJ1-6; D is possibly TRBD1 (5 bases). The receptor was derived from a man aged 40-49 years with acute or convalescent COVID-19. The chain's CDR3 is CASSYQGGLNSPLHF. In DNA, the CDR3 is TGTGCCAGCAGTTACCAGGGAGGTCTCAATTCACCCCTCCACTTT.